This TCR beta chain stems from a study of T cell responses to AZD1222 COVID-19 vaccine. Study conclusions and caveats: Nearly half of unique spike-specific TCRs reportedly avoided B.1.351 and B.1.1.7 mutated regions.

Analyses pooled second doses at about 4 or about 12 weeks. TCRdb's table, derived via immunoSEQ multiplex PCR, lists solely in-frame clones and lacks some. The repertoire holds over 120,000 clones, about 92% seen once, with about 3.7% in the top ten. As for this clone: What it binds is unknown.

Sequences were derived from peripheral blood, sampled 28 days after the second AZD1222 dose. The clonotype comes from an adult who received the AZD1222 COVID-19 vaccine.

CDR3 loop: CASRPRMNTEAFF. CDR3 DNA: TGTGCCAGTAGACCCCGCATGAACACTGAAGCTTTCTTT. The rearrangement uses TRBV19 and TRBJ1-1; D ambiguous. V shed 6 bases and J shed 0 bases, with 8 bases lying between them. Germline-derived CDR1 and CDR2 are LNHDA and SQIVND (reference sequence). The CDR3 has 13 residues.